This record looks at one T cell receptor beta chain sequence and its context. Its cognate antigen is unknown. This entry belongs to a study of cytomegalovirus exposure and HLA in healthy donors. CDR1 SGDLS and CDR2 YYNGEE come from the germline V gene. The CDR3 consists of 14 residues. V was clipped by 4 bases and J by 5 bases; unmatched bases: 6. Primers: 60 Vbeta forward and 13 Jbeta reverse. Clones were sequenced by immunoSEQ multiplex PCR, and TCRdb holds only the in-frame ones, with some missing. This table has about 190,000 clones, around 78% appearing once. Study conclusions and caveats: Later on, an analysis found that several of the most significant clusters appeared to be linked to common viral pathogens, which included parvovirus B19.

Sequenced material: PBMCs. The sequence was collected from a woman aged 25 to 39 in good health and CMV-seropositive. The rearrangement links TRBV9 to TRBJ2-7; 10 positions agree with TRBD1. This chain's CDR3 is CASSITGTGDEQYF. CDR3 DNA sequence: TGTGCCAGCAGCATCACCGGGACAGGGGACGAGCAGTACTTC.